This T cell receptor (beta chain) was captured in a study of spatial heterogeneity in lung cancer. Study at large: Every unique TCR and UMI combination, on average, appeared more than ten times in raw reads.

V was pared by 4 bases and J by 5 bases, with 13 bases between. CDR3 size: 14 residues. Germline CDR1 reads KGHDR; CDR2 reads SFDVKD. This clonotype was seen at least ten times. The time point is: sample taken at primary tumor resection. Researchers sequenced whole RNA taken from tumor, nontumor lung or frozen PBMC without sorting. TCRdb re-analysed the 5' RACE reads in MiXCR, keeping a single row per CDR3 protein. The sample yields about 38,000 distinct CDR3 sequences, approximately 5.5% seen once. This TCR was recovered from a male donor with early-stage non-small cell lung cancer. This specimen was PBMCs, taken at surgery. The chain has TRBV24-1 and TRBJ2-5; either TRBD1 or TRBD2 may fit D (5 bases each). The CDR3 reads CATSDPQWGETQYF. The CDR3 DNA reads as TGTGCCACCAGTGACCCACAGTGGGGGGAGACCCAGTACTTC.